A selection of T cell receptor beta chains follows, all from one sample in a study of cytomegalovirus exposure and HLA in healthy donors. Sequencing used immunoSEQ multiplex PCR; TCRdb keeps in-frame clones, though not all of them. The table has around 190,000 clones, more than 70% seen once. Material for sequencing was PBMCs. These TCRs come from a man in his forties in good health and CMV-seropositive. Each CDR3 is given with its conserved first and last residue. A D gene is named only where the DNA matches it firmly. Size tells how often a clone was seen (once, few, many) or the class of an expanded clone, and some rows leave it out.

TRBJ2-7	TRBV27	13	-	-	CASSAKSSYEQYF	TGTGCCAGCAGTGCGAAAAGCTCCTACGAGCAGTACTTC
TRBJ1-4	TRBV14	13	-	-	CASSIYRGEKLFF	TGTGCCAGCAGCATTTACCGCGGAGAAAAACTGTTTTTT
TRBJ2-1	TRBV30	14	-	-	CAWSSSRVSYEQFF	TGTGCCTGGAGCTCGTCGAGAGTGTCATATGAGCAGTTCTTC
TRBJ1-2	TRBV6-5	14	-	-	CASSRSQGTYGYTF	TGTGCCAGCAGTCGCTCACAGGGAACCTATGGCTACACCTTC
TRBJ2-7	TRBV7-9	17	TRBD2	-	CASSSTNWTSGMREQYF	TGTGCCAGCAGCTCGACAAACTGGACTAGCGGGATGAGGGAGCAGTACTTC
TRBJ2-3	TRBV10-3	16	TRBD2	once	CAISESGLESTDTQYF	TGTGCCATCAGTGAGTCCGGACTAGAAAGCACAGATACGCAGTATTTT
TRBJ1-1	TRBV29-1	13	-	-	CSVWPGTVPEAFF	TGCAGCGTTTGGCCAGGCACGGTCCCTGAAGCTTTCTTT
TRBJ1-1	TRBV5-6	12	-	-	CASSFGRAEAFF	TGTGCCAGCAGCTTTGGGCGGGCTGAAGCTTTCTTT
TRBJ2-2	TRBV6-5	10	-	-	CVCGAGELFF	TGTGTCTGCGGGGCCGGGGAGCTGTTTTTT
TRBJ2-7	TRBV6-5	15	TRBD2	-	CASQREEGASYEQYF	TGTGCCAGCCAGCGGGAAGAAGGTGCGTCCTACGAGCAGTACTTC
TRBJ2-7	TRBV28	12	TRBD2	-	CASGRAEHEQYF	TGTGCCAGCGGGAGGGCCGAGCACGAGCAGTACTTC
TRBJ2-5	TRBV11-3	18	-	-	CASSLGAVPGEVPETQYF	TGTGCCAGCAGCTTAGGTGCTGTGCCGGGGGAGGTTCCGGAGACCCAGTACTTC
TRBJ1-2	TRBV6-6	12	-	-	CASARAGYGYTF	TGTGCCAGTGCCCGGGCGGGCTATGGCTACACCTTC
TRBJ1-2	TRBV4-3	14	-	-	CASSQVQAPYGYTF	TGCGCCAGCAGCCAAGTGCAGGCTCCCTATGGCTACACCTTC
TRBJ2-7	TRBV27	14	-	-	CASSFWDSPYEQYF	TGTGCCAGCAGTTTTTGGGACTCGCCCTACGAGCAGTACTTC
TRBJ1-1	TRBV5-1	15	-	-	CASSLDPGGGTEAFF	TGCGCCAGCAGCTTGGATCCGGGGGGGGGCACTGAAGCTTTCTTT
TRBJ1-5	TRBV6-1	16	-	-	CASSAGSPYSNQPQHF	TGTGCCAGCAGTGCGGGGAGCCCTTATAGCAATCAGCCCCAGCATTTT
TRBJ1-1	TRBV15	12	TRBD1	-	CATSEGGSEAFF	TGTGCCACCAGCGAAGGGGGCTCTGAAGCTTTCTTT
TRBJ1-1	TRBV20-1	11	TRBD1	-	CSARDRGEAFF	TGCAGTGCTAGGGACAGGGGGGAAGCTTTCTTT
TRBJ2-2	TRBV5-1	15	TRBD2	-	CASSFASGNTGELFF	TGCGCCAGCAGCTTTGCTAGCGGAAACACCGGGGAGCTGTTTTTT
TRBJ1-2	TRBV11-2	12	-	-	CASSPGLVDYTF	TGTGCCAGCAGCCCGGGACTTGTGGATTACACCTTC
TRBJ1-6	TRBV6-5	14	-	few	CASSTGILNSPLHF	TGTGCCAGCAGTACCGGGATTTTAAATTCACCCCTCCACTTT
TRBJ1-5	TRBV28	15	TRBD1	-	CASSRGQGLGQPQHF	TGTGCCAGCAGTCGAGGACAGGGCTTGGGTCAGCCCCAGCATTTT
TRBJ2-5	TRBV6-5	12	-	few	CASSYVGETQYF	TGTGCCAGCAGTTACGTCGGGGAGACCCAGTACTTC
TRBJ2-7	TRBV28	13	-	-	CASSSTDADEQYF	TGTGCCAGCAGTTCAACTGACGCGGACGAGCAGTACTTC
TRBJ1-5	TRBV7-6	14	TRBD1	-	CASSRRQGGQPQHF	TGTGCCAGCAGCCGTCGACAGGGAGGCCAGCCCCAGCATTTT
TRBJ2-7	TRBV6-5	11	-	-	CASSDSYEQYF	TGTGCCAGCAGCGACAGTTACGAGCAGTACTTC